Shown below are 30 T cell receptor beta chains from a single sample sequenced in a study. Clones were sequenced by immunoSEQ multiplex PCR, and TCRdb holds only the in-frame ones, with some missing. The sample holds some 70,000 clones, 80% to 95% seen once. The specimen was PBMCs. The receptors originated from a man in his forties or fifties with rheumatoid arthritis.

This clone came up once. The rearrangement uses TRBV30 and TRBJ2-7; 9 nucleotides agree with TRBD2. Germline V gives CDR1 GTSNPN, CDR2 SVGIG (reference sequence). Losses at the gene ends were 4 bases for V and 2 bases for J; bases not matched to a gene: 3. This CDR3 region has 13 residues. The chain's CDR3 is CAWKAGGPYEQYF. Here the CDR3 DNA reads TGTGCCTGGAAGGCGGGAGGGCCCTACGAGCAGTACTTC. The variable domain in full, completed from reference TRBV30 and TRBJ2-7, reads SQTIHQWPATLVQPVGSPLSLECTVEGTSNPNLYWYRQAAGRGLQLLFYSVGIGQISSEVPQNLSASRPQDRQFILSSKKLLLSDSGFYLCAWKAGGPYEQYFGPGTRLTVT.

The chain carries TRBV9 and TRBJ1-6, with TRBD1 matching over 7 bases. V trimming: 1 base; J trimming: 9 bases; junction bases outside the gene matches: 13. CDR1 is SGDLS, CDR2 YYNGEE, per germline. CDR3 length equals 17 residues. Written as DNA, the CDR3 is TGTGCCAGCAGCGTAACTTGGGACAGTCAAGGGGGTTCACCCCTCCACTTT. Protein product: CASSVTWDSQGGSPLHF.

The chain joins TRBV28 to TRBJ1-4; D is uncertain. The CDR3 runs 15 residues. Germline V gives CDR1 MDHEN, CDR2 SYDVKM. V gave up 6 bases and J gave up 1 base, with 12 bases separating them. CDR3 in DNA: TGTGCCAGCAGCTTAATGGGGAAAACTAATGAAAAACTGTTTTTT. Translated, it gives CASSLMGKTNEKLFF.

The chain carries TRBV28 and TRBJ2-1; the D gene is possibly TRBD2 (7 bases). CDR1 and CDR2 (germline): MDHEN, SYDVKM. V was trimmed by 10 bases and J by 3 bases, leaving 19 bases between them. The CDR3 loop spans 15 amino acids. The CDR3 sequence is CATEGGRRNYNEQFF. The CDR3, as DNA: TGTGCCACCGAGGGGGGGCGCAGGAACTACAATGAGCAGTTCTTC.

V usage is TRBV7-9 and J usage is TRBJ2-7, with unresolved D. Trimming took 5 bases from V and 7 from J, leaving 12 bases between them. Per the germline V gene, CDR1 is SEHNR and CDR2 is FQNEAQ (reference sequence). The CDR3 runs to 12 residues. CDR3 bases: TGTGCCAGCAGCCTCATCTTGGGGGAGCAGTACTTC. It yields the protein CASSLILGEQYF.

V gene TRBV6-6 combines with J gene TRBJ1-5; 7 nucleotides agree with TRBD1. The CDR3 extends over 16 amino acids. Looked up from germline, CDR1 is MNHNY and CDR2 is SVGAGI (reference sequence). Trimming removed 5 bases from V and 4 bases from J; junction bases left unmatched: 11. The CDR3 loop is CASSLTGILWNQPQHF. The CDR3 DNA sequence: TGTGCCAGCAGTCTGACAGGGATCTTGTGGAATCAGCCCCAGCATTTT.

The chain links TRBV7-6 to TRBJ2-7; a possible D gene is TRBD2 (6 bases). Trimming stripped 0 bases from V and 5 bases from J, with 11 bases between. The CDR3 is 14 amino acids. In germline, CDR1 is SGHVS, CDR2 FNYEAQ. CDR3 in DNA: TGTGCCAGCAGCTTAGCGGGAGGACGCGACGAGCAGTACTTC. Translating gives CASSLAGGRDEQYF.

The chain combines TRBV9 with TRBJ1-2; 7 nucleotides line up with TRBD1. CDR3 length equals 14 residues. In germline, CDR1 is SGDLS, CDR2 YYNGEE. V gave up 4 bases and J gave up 3 bases; unmatched junction bases: 6. CDR3 amino acids: CASSPRQGDYGYTF. The CDR3 DNA follows: TGTGCCAGCAGCCCCCGACAGGGAGACTATGGCTACACCTTC.

This chain joins TRBV11-2 and TRBJ2-1, with unresolved D. CDR3 size: 16 residues. V was trimmed by 5 bases and J by 0 bases, leaving 14 bases between them. Germline V CDR1 and CDR2: SGHAT, FQNNGV. The CDR3, as DNA: TGTGCCAGCAGCCAACCCAGGCGGAGCTCCTACAATGAGCAGTTCTTC. It yields the protein CASSQPRRSSYNEQFF.

The chain uses TRBV18 and TRBJ1-5; D perhaps matches TRBD1 (6 bases). The CDR3 runs to 13 residues. The germline V gene encodes CDR1 KGHSH and CDR2 LQKENI. The V and J ends lost 5 bases and 8 bases respectively, with 13 bases between them. CDR3 residues: CASSKQGTEPQHF. Written as DNA, the CDR3 is TGTGCCAGCTCAAAACAGGGTACGGAGCCCCAGCATTTT. Drawing the rest from reference TRBV18 and TRBJ1-5, the complete variable domain is NAGVMQNPRHLVRRRGQEARLRCSPMKGHSHVYWYRQLPEEGLKFMVYLQKENIIDESGMPKERFSAEFPKEGPSILRIQQVVRGDSAAYFCASSKQGTEPQHFGDGTRLSIL.

The chain has TRBV7-8 and TRBJ1-5; D remains unclear. The CDR3 is 16 residues long. With 5 bases removed from V and 2 bases from J, the gap between germline ends came to 16 bases. Germline loops: CDR1 SGHVS, CDR2 FQNEAQ. The CDR3 coding sequence is TGTGCCAGCAGCCCGGTTAGGATAAAGGGCAATCAGCCCCAGCATTTT. This gives the protein CASSPVRIKGNQPQHF.

The J gene is TRBJ1-2, the V gene TRBV27; the D is unclear. In germline, CDR1 is MNHEY, CDR2 SMNVEV (reference sequence). V dropped 5 bases and J dropped 2 bases, with 6 bases sitting between them. CDR3 length: 12 amino acids. The CDR3 protein is CASSGENYGYTF. CDR3 in DNA: TGTGCCAGCAGTGGGGAAAACTATGGCTACACCTTC.

This clone was detected once. The chain employs TRBV29-1 and TRBJ2-3, with 9 bases identical to TRBD2. Trimming cost V 3 bases and J 3 bases; bases outside gene matches: 7. The germline gives CDR1 SQVTM, CDR2 ANQGSEA. The CDR3 runs 15 residues. Here the CDR3 reads CSVEGAGGGTDTQYF. CDR3 coding DNA: TGCAGCGTTGAGGGAGCGGGAGGTGGTACAGATACGCAGTATTTT.

V and J are TRBV19 and TRBJ1-3; 12 bases are a match to TRBD1. Germline values: CDR1 LNHDA, CDR2 SQIVND (reference sequence). The V gene end was trimmed by 5 bases and the J gene end by 3 bases; junction bases not matched to a gene: 8. The CDR3 covers 17 residues. This chain's CDR3 is CASSPPGQGAFGNTIYF. In nucleotides, the CDR3 is TGTGCCAGTAGTCCCCCGGGACAGGGGGCTTTTGGAAACACCATATATTTT.

The rearrangement links TRBV2 to TRBJ1-6; TRBD1 might be the D (5 bases). Trimming shortened V by 6 bases and J by 9 bases, and 15 bases separated the two germline ends. The CDR3 consists of 14 residues. Germline CDR1 is SNHLY and CDR2 is FYNNEI. CDR3 bases: TGTGCCAGCAGGATCGACGGCGGGGGTTCACCCCTCCACTTT. This encodes CASRIDGGGSPLHF.

This rearrangement joins TRBV6-5 to TRBJ2-7; D is possibly TRBD1 (6 bases). V shed 7 bases and J shed 2 bases, with 18 bases lying between them. The length of the CDR3 is 15 residues. Germline loops: CDR1 MNHEY, CDR2 SVGAGI. In DNA form, the CDR3 reads TGTGCCAGCATCCCGACAGGTACCATTCCCTACGAGCAGTACTTC. This translates into CASIPTGTIPYEQYF.

The chain links TRBV6-2 or TRBV6-3 to TRBJ2-4; the match to TRBD1 covers 8 bases. Unmatched junction bases numbered 8, after V lost 2 bases and J lost 8 bases. Germline values: CDR1 MNHEY, CDR2 SVGEGT. The CDR3 loop spans 15 amino acids. The CDR3 nucleotides read TGTGCCAGCAGTTACGGCCAGGGGGCAGGGGACATTCAGTACTTC. Translating gives CASSYGQGAGDIQYF.

The CDR3 loop is CASSLSTSASTEAFF. For the CDR3, the DNA is TGTGCCAGCAGCTTGTCAACCTCGGCAAGCACTGAAGCTTTCTTT. The chain uses TRBV5-4 and TRBJ1-1, with D unresolved. Trimming removed 1 base at V and 4 bases at J, with 14 bases between. The germline V gene encodes CDR1 SGHNT and CDR2 YYREEE (reference sequence). CDR3 length: 15 residues.

The chain combines TRBV5-4 with TRBJ1-1; no definite D call. Germline loops: CDR1 SGHNT, CDR2 YYREEE (reference sequence). CDR3 length: 13 amino acids. The ends were cut back, 5 bases at V and 4 bases at J, with 12 bases in the middle. This CDR3 is CASRWALSTEAFF. DNA for the CDR3: TGTGCCAGCAGGTGGGCCCTGAGCACTGAAGCTTTCTTT.

The CDR3 is CATSEGTGGGETQYF. CDR3 coding DNA: TGTGCCACCAGTGAGGGGACAGGGGGCGGCGAGACCCAGTACTTC. The chain recombines TRBV24-1 with TRBJ2-5; 12 bases align to TRBD1. With V trimmed by 4 bases and J by 5 bases, 4 bases remained unmatched. Germline V gene data show CDR1 as KGHDR and CDR2 as SFDVKD. The CDR3 is 15 residues long.

The chain uses TRBV5-6 and TRBJ2-7, with D possibly TRBD2 on 6 matching bases. V dropped 0 bases and J dropped 0 bases, with 10 bases sitting between them. The CDR3 sequence is 15 residues long. Per the germline V gene, CDR1 is SGHDT and CDR2 is YYEEEE. Here the CDR3 reads CASSLGLGPSYEQYF. DNA of the CDR3: TGTGCCAGCAGCTTGGGACTAGGGCCCTCCTACGAGCAGTACTTC.

The chain uses TRBV7-9 and TRBJ2-4, with a weak D call TRBD1 (6 bases). The CDR3 runs 15 residues. Trimming removed 5 bases at V and 3 bases at J, with 14 bases between. CDR1 and CDR2 from the germline V gene are SEHNR and FQNEAQ (reference sequence). The DNA of the CDR3 is TGTGCCAGCAGCATGACCCCAGGGGACAAAAACATTCAGTACTTC. Protein product: CASSMTPGDKNIQYF.

The rearrangement joins TRBV9 to TRBJ2-6; D remains ambiguous. Trimming left V 0 bases short and J 0 bases short, with 4 bases between. Germline lookup yields CDR1 SGDLS and CDR2 YYNGEE. The CDR3 extends over 15 amino acids. The CDR3 sequence: CASSVGLSGANVLTF. DNA for the CDR3: TGTGCCAGCAGCGTAGGGCTCTCTGGGGCCAACGTCCTGACTTTC.

The chain uses TRBV28 and TRBJ2-5; TRBD1 aligns across 9 bases. This CDR3 spans 15 amino acids. Germline CDR1 is MDHEN and CDR2 is SYDVKM. Trimming removed 7 bases from V and 5 bases from J; junction bases left unmatched: 11. The CDR3 DNA reads TGTGCCAGCACGCAGTCACAGGGGGCCGGTGAGACCCAGTACTTC. Its protein product is CASTQSQGAGETQYF.

The chain employs TRBV30 and TRBJ1-5; tentatively, D is TRBD1 (5 bases). Germline V lookup: CDR1 GTSNPN, CDR2 SVGIG (reference sequence). CDR3 size: 15 residues. V lost 3 bases to trimming and J lost 0 bases, with 12 bases between them. This chain's CDR3 is CAWSRQSISNQPQHF. The CDR3 nucleotides read TGTGCCTGGAGCAGACAGTCGATTAGCAATCAGCCCCAGCATTTT.

This clone was counted a single time. V and J are TRBV7-2 and TRBJ2-3; D possibly matches TRBD1 or TRBD2 (5 bases each). CDR1 is SGHTA, CDR2 FQGNSA, per germline. The CDR3 is made up of 15 amino acids. Trimming cost V 0 bases and J 5 bases, with 12 bases left between them. The CDR3 region has the DNA TGTGCCAGCAGCTTAGCAGCCGGGGCGAGAGATACGCAGTATTTT. Amino acids: CASSLAAGARDTQYF. Based on the CDR3 plus reference TRBV7-2 and TRBJ2-3, the full variable domain is GAGVSQSPSNKVTEKGKDVELRCDPISGHTALYWYRQSLGQGLEFLIYFQGNSAPDKSGLPSDRFSAERTGGSVSTLTIQRTQQEDSAVYLCASSLAAGARDTQYFGPGTRLTVL.

This clone was counted a few times. The J gene is TRBJ1-2, the V gene TRBV7-9; the D is unclear. CDR3 length: 13 amino acids. Germline values: CDR1 SEHNR, CDR2 FQNEAQ (reference sequence). The V end lost 4 bases, the J end lost 8 bases, and 14 bases lay between the germline ends. In DNA form, the CDR3 reads TGTGCCAGCAGCTACAGTTTTAACGGAGGCTACACCTTC. Its protein is CASSYSFNGGYTF.

The DNA for the CDR3 is TGTGCCAGCAGTCCACAGGGGGCTCGTGGAAACACCATATATTTT. Protein sequence: CASSPQGARGNTIYF. The chain has TRBV27 and TRBJ1-3, with 9 bases identical to TRBD1. Germline CDR1 MNHEY, CDR2 SMNVEV (reference sequence). Unmatched junction bases numbered 5, after V lost 5 bases and J lost 3 bases. The CDR3 totals 15 residues.

Only a few counts were recorded for this clone. The rearrangement uses TRBV7-8 and TRBJ1-1; D unclear. CDR3 size: 13 residues. V lost 0 bases, J lost 1 base, and 3 bases lay in between. Germline V gene data show CDR1 as SGHVS and CDR2 as FQNEAQ. This CDR3 is CASSLARNTEAFF. For the CDR3, the DNA is TGTGCCAGCAGCTTAGCCAGGAACACTGAAGCTTTCTTT.

This chain connects TRBV6-6 to TRBJ2-7; 7 bases agree with TRBD2. Germline lookup yields CDR1 MNHNY and CDR2 SVGAGI (reference sequence). CDR3 length: 16 residues. V shed 0 bases and J 0 bases; nucleotides not matched to a gene: 5. The CDR3 DNA is TGTGCCAGCAGTTACTCGAAGCGGGACCTCTCCTACGAGCAGTACTTC. Translated: CASSYSKRDLSYEQYF.